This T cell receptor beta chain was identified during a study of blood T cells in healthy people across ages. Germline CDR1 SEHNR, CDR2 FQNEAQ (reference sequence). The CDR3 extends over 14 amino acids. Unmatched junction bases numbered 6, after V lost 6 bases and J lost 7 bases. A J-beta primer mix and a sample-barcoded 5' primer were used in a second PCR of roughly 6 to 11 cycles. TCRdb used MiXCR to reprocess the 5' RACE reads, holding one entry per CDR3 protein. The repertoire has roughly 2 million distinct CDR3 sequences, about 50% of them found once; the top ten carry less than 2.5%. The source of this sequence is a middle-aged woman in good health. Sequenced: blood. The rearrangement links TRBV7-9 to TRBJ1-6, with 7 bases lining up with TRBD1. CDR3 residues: CASSTGTVNSPLHF. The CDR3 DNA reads TGTGCCAGCAGTACCGGGACAGTAAATTCACCCCTCCACTTT.